The 20 T cell receptor beta chains in this list originate from one sample, sequenced in a study of blood T cell repertoires in COVID-19. Libraries were prepared by immunoSEQ multiplex PCR; TCRdb keeps only in-frame clonotypes and omits some of them. The sample has under 150,000 clones, over 75% seen once. The sample taken for sequencing was peripheral blood. These TCRs come from a man between 45 and 60 years old with acute or convalescent COVID-19.

About this clone: Other DNA sequences of this sample code for an identical CDR3. V is TRBV30 and J is TRBJ1-2, with 7 bases fitting TRBD1. Trimming took 2 bases from V and 2 from J; bases not matched to a gene: 2. The CDR3 has 13 amino acids. Per the germline V gene, CDR1 is GTSNPN and CDR2 is SVGIG (reference sequence). Here the CDR3 DNA reads TGTGCCTGGAGTTCGACAGGGAACTATGGCTACACCTTC. Residues: CAWSSTGNYGYTF.

Of note for this clone: In the same sample, other DNA sequences code for this CDR3. V and J are TRBV19 and TRBJ1-2; tentative D call: TRBD1 (5 bases). The CDR3 contains 14 residues. The germline gives CDR1 LNHDA, CDR2 SQIVND (reference sequence). Deletions cut 5 bases from V and 1 base from J, with 11 bases between. The CDR3 DNA is TGTGCCAGTAGTCTGGGGGGGATTAACTATGGCTACACCTTC. Amino acid sequence: CASSLGGINYGYTF.

The rearrangement links TRBV18 to TRBJ2-7, with 7 bases matching TRBD1. Trimming at V came to 3 bases and at J to 3 bases, leaving 5 bases not matched to a gene. This CDR3 has 14 amino acids. From germline, CDR1 is KGHSH and CDR2 LQKENI. Here the CDR3 DNA reads TGTGCCAGCTCACCCGGACAGGCAAACTACGAGCAGTACTTC. Amino acids: CASSPGQANYEQYF.

The sample holds a few counts of this clone. The V gene is TRBV20-1, the J gene TRBJ2-7; maybe TRBD1 (5 bases). This CDR3 is built from 15 residues. V was trimmed by 5 bases and J by 0 bases, leaving 17 bases between them. Germline V gene lookup returns CDR1 DFQATT and CDR2 SNEGSKA (reference sequence). The CDR3 nucleotides are TGCAGTGCTGGTGCCAGGGCGCACCGCTCCTACGAGCAGTACTTC. This gives the protein CSAGARAHRSYEQYF.

The rearrangement joins TRBV19 to TRBJ1-5, with TRBD1 matching 11 bases. CDR1 is LNHDA, CDR2 SQIVND, per germline (reference sequence). This CDR3 has 18 amino acids. With V trimmed by 4 bases and J by 1 base, 9 bases remained unmatched. The CDR3 loop is CASSTGQGAQGSNQPQHF. As DNA, the CDR3 is TGTGCCAGTAGTACCGGACAGGGGGCGCAAGGGAGCAATCAGCCCCAGCATTTT.

This chain connects TRBV7-6 to TRBJ2-7, with D maybe TRBD1 (5 bases). The CDR3 totals 15 residues. Per the germline V gene, CDR1 is SGHVS and CDR2 is FNYEAQ. V dropped 4 bases and J dropped 4 bases, with 17 bases sitting between them. CDR3 region: CASSSLESGRYEQYF. The CDR3 nucleotides are TGTGCCAGCAGCTCCCTAGAATCAGGGCGGTACGAGCAGTACTTC.

The chain joins TRBV27 to TRBJ2-3; D unclear. CDR1 and CDR2 (germline): MNHEY, SMNVEV (reference sequence). The CDR3 totals 11 residues. Trimming removed 4 bases from V and 5 bases from J, with 4 bases in between. This CDR3 is CASSSLDTQYF. CDR3 nucleotides: TGTGCCAGCAGTTCCTTAGATACGCAGTATTTT.

The rearrangement uses TRBV2 and TRBJ2-4; 10 bases are shared with TRBD1. The CDR3 sequence is 15 residues long. Trimming at V came to 6 bases and at J to 0 bases, leaving 2 bases not matched to a gene. From germline, CDR1 is SNHLY and CDR2 FYNNEI. DNA of the CDR3: TGTGCCAGCAGGGGGACAGGGGAAGCCAAAAACATTCAGTACTTC. It codes for CASRGTGEAKNIQYF.

This rearrangement joins TRBV19 to TRBJ2-7, with TRBD1 matching 10 bases. Germline-derived CDR1 and CDR2 are LNHDA and SQIVND (reference sequence). The CDR3 runs 15 residues. Trimming cost V 0 bases and J 2 bases; bases outside gene matches: 1. The CDR3 region is CASSIDGQGAYEQYF. The DNA of the CDR3 is TGTGCCAGTAGTATAGATGGACAGGGGGCCTACGAGCAGTACTTC.

The rearrangement links TRBV4-3 to TRBJ2-1; 12 positions agree with TRBD2. The CDR3 is 16 residues long. The junction had 1 base not matched to a gene; V was cut back by 3 bases and J by 1 base. Germline V CDR1 and CDR2: LGHNA, YSLEER. CDR3 DNA sequence: TGCGCCAGCAGCCAGCTAGCGGGAGGGTCCTACAATGAGCAGTTCTTC. It is translated as CASSQLAGGSYNEQFF.

The J gene is TRBJ2-5, the V gene TRBV15, with no clear D. CDR1 is LNHNV, CDR2 YYDKDF, per germline (reference sequence). The CDR3 has 13 amino acids. V lost 1 base and J 1 base, leaving 4 bases between the germline ends. In nucleotides, the CDR3 is TGTGCCACCAGCAGAGGGGCCCAAGAGACCCAGTACTTC. Translated: CATSRGAQETQYF.

J is TRBJ2-7 and V is TRBV11-3; D unresolved. Germline V gives CDR1 SGHNT, CDR2 YENEEA. The germline V and J ends were trimmed by 1 base and 6 bases, with 10 bases remaining between them. CDR3 length: 13 residues. CDR3 DNA: TGTGCCAGCAGCTTAGTGGGCCCCGGCGAGCAGTACTTC. Translation: CASSLVGPGEQYF.

This clone appeared once. The genes are TRBV19 and TRBJ1-1; the match to TRBD1 covers 7 bases. With 6 bases clipped from V and 8 bases from J, the junction kept 9 bases outside the gene matches. The germline V gene encodes CDR1 LNHDA and CDR2 SQIVND (reference sequence). The CDR3 totals 13 residues. CDR3 nucleotide sequence: TGTGCCAGTAGGAAGAATCCGGGACAGGAAGCTTTCTTT. This encodes CASRKNPGQEAFF.

The J gene is TRBJ2-3, the V gene TRBV6-5; D may be TRBD1 (6 bases). CDR3 length equals 14 residues. CDR1 and CDR2 (germline): MNHEY, SVGAGI. V was shortened by 5 bases and J by 6 bases, with 15 bases between the two germline ends. The CDR3 DNA reads TGTGCCAGCAGTCGCTGGGACACAGGGGATACGCAGTATTTT. It specifies CASSRWDTGDTQYF.

The chain couples TRBV5-1 to TRBJ2-3, with TRBD2 matching 11 bases. In germline, CDR1 is SGHRS, CDR2 YFSETQ. CDR3 length: 17 amino acids. V shed 4 bases and J 5 bases; nucleotides not matched to a gene: 12. The CDR3: CASSRGYLAGGKDTQYF. The DNA for the CDR3 is TGCGCCAGCAGCCGGGGATATCTAGCGGGAGGTAAAGATACGCAGTATTTT.

Comments on this clone: Other DNA sequences in this specimen translate into the identical CDR3. The rearrangement links TRBV2 to TRBJ2-2, with no clear D. The CDR3 covers 13 residues. V shed 7 bases and J shed 1 base, with 7 bases lying between them. Germline V lookup: CDR1 SNHLY, CDR2 FYNNEI. The CDR3 bases are TGTGCCAGCACCCCCAGGAACACCGGGGAGCTGTTTTTT. Residues: CASTPRNTGELFF.

The chain joins TRBV4-1 to TRBJ2-7, with TRBD2 matching over 9 bases. CDR1 is MGHRA, CDR2 YSYEKL, per germline. The CDR3 is 15 residues long. V lost 0 bases and J lost 6; bases outside the gene matches: 6. As DNA, the CDR3 is TGCGCCAGCAGCCAAGATCCAGCGGGAGGACGCGAGCAGTACTTC. Encoded protein: CASSQDPAGGREQYF.

This sequence joins TRBV5-4 and TRBJ2-2; possible D gene TRBD2, 6 bases. Germline V gives CDR1 SGHNT, CDR2 YYREEE (reference sequence). CDR3 length equals 14 residues. The V end was cut by 5 bases, the J end by 5 bases, with 13 bases between. CDR3: CASRDRGGTGELFF. The CDR3 region has the DNA TGTGCCAGCAGGGACCGAGGAGGGACCGGGGAGCTGTTTTTT.

J is TRBJ2-7 and V is TRBV7-8; weak D call: TRBD2 (6 bases). Per germline, CDR1 SGHVS and CDR2 FQNEAQ. The V end lost 6 bases, the J end lost 7 bases, and 19 bases lay between the germline ends. The CDR3 length is 14 residues. For the CDR3, the DNA is TGTGCCAGCAGTCCCTTTCTCGGGAGTTTAGAGCAGTACTTC. This codes for CASSPFLGSLEQYF.

This chain uses TRBV19 with TRBJ1-5; D remains ambiguous. The V end lost 6 bases, the J end lost 6 bases, and 12 bases lay between the germline ends. The CDR3 extends over 13 amino acids. Germline V gene lookup returns CDR1 LNHDA and CDR2 SQIVND (reference sequence). This chain's CDR3 is CASSPSVGQPQHF. The CDR3 DNA is TGTGCCAGTAGCCCCAGCGTGGGTCAGCCCCAGCATTTT.